Below are 27 T cell receptor beta chains sequenced from a single sample in a study of T cells after yellow fever vaccination. TCRdb re-derived calls from the 5' RACE reads in MiXCR, one entry per CDR3 protein. The table has some 600,000 distinct CDR3 sequences, approximately 13% seen once; the top ten hold around 14%. Here the sequenced sample was PBMCs, taken on the day of the yellow fever booster vaccination. The receptor set was obtained from a man aged 25 to 45 who received the YFV17D yellow fever vaccine.

This clonotype occurred a few times. The chain has TRBV28 and TRBJ1-2; 8 nucleotides match TRBD1. Germline V CDR1 and CDR2: MDHEN, SYDVKM. V lost 6 bases and J lost 5; bases outside the gene matches: 11. The CDR3 covers 15 residues. The CDR3 bases are TGTGCCAGCAGACCTTACCAGGGGGCAGGGTATGGCTACACCTTC. Amino acid sequence: CASRPYQGAGYGYTF.

The V call is TRBV19, the J call TRBJ1-2, with D possibly matching TRBD1 (5 bases). The CDR3 consists of 12 residues. In germline, CDR1 is LNHDA, CDR2 SQIVND (reference sequence). V lost 4 bases, J lost 8 bases, and 11 bases lay in between. The CDR3 loop is CASSRGLDGYTF. The DNA for the CDR3 is TGTGCCAGTAGTAGGGGGTTAGACGGCTACACCTTC.

In this sample, this clonotype turned up a few times. The chain couples TRBV28 to TRBJ2-7; TRBD1 aligns across 8 bases. Germline lookup yields CDR1 MDHEN and CDR2 SYDVKM. This CDR3 contains 14 residues. Trimming took 2 bases from V and 3 from J; bases not matched to a gene: 3. The CDR3 DNA is TGTGCCAGCAGTTTACCAGGGGGCGTCTACGAGCAGTACTTC. It encodes CASSLPGGVYEQYF.

This clonotype occurred a few times. This chain connects TRBV5-1 to TRBJ1-4; TRBD1 might be the D (5 bases). The CDR3 has 14 amino acids. Per germline, CDR1 SGHRS and CDR2 YFSETQ. The V and J ends lost 4 bases and 4 bases respectively, with 11 bases between them. CDR3 DNA: TGCGCCAGCAGCCCGGACACACGTAATGAAAAACTGTTTTTT. As protein: CASSPDTRNEKLFF.

This clonotype was picked up a small number of times. The gene calls are TRBV4-3 and TRBJ2-6; tentatively, D is TRBD1 (6 bases). Germline CDR1 LGHNA, CDR2 YSLEER. The CDR3 consists of 18 residues. V was trimmed by 6 bases and J by 0 bases, leaving 18 bases between them. CDR3 sequence (DNA): TGCGCCAGCAGACGCGACAGGTTTTTAAGCTCTGGGGCCAACGTCCTGACTTTC. Translating it yields CASRRDRFLSSGANVLTF.

This clonotype has just a few counts. The chain combines TRBV12-3 or TRBV12-4 with TRBJ2-3, with TRBD2 matching over 14 bases. This CDR3 spans 17 amino acids. The V segment lost 3 bases and the J segment 3 bases; nucleotides outside the gene matches: 5. This chain's CDR3 is CASSFGLAGGRTDTQYF. CDR3 in DNA: TGTGCCAGCAGTTTTGGACTAGCGGGAGGTAGGACAGATACGCAGTATTTT.

There are a few counts of this clonotype. The gene calls are TRBV5-5 and TRBJ2-6, with D unclear. From germline, CDR1 is SGHKS and CDR2 YYEKEE (reference sequence). V was trimmed by 4 bases and J by 0 bases, leaving 11 bases between them. The CDR3 is made up of 16 amino acids. The DNA for the CDR3 is TGTGCCAGCAGCCTGTTTCCAAGCTCTGGGGCCAACGTCCTGACTTTC. Translated: CASSLFPSSGANVLTF.

The gene calls are TRBV6-5 and TRBJ2-3; tentatively, D is TRBD2 (5 bases). Germline assignment: CDR1 MNHEY and CDR2 SVGAGI. The ends were cut back, 2 bases at V and 6 bases at J, with 15 bases in the middle. The CDR3 extends over 15 amino acids. The chain's CDR3 is CASSYRAAGRDTQYF. For the CDR3, the DNA is TGTGCCAGCAGTTACAGGGCTGCGGGTAGGGATACGCAGTATTTT.

As regards this clonotype: A read error may account for a junction end that differs from germline. This chain links TRBV5-1 with TRBJ2-1; D perhaps matches TRBD2 (6 bases). CDR1 SGHRS and CDR2 YFSETQ come from the germline V gene. The length of the CDR3 is 16 residues. The CDR3 DNA sequence: TGCTCCAGCAGCTTGAGGCGGGACCCCTCCTACAATGAGCAGTTCTTC. Its protein is CSSSLRRDPSYNEQFF. The full variable domain, its missing parts supplied by reference TRBV5-1 and TRBJ2-1, is KAGVTQTPRYLIKTRGQQVTLSCSPISGHRSVSWYQQTPGQGLQFLFEYFSETQRNKGNFPGRFSGRQFSNSRSEMNVSTLELGDSALYLCSSSLRRDPSYNEQFFGPGTRLTVL.

This chain uses TRBV7-2 with TRBJ2-5; no reliable D call. CDR3 length: 12 residues. From germline, CDR1 is SGHTA and CDR2 FQGNSA. Trimming removed 5 bases at V and 3 bases at J, with 7 bases between. DNA for the CDR3: TGTGCCAGCAGCCAAGATAAAGAGACCCAGTACTTC. The encoded protein is CASSQDKETQYF. The variable domain in full, completed from reference TRBV7-2 and TRBJ2-5, reads GAGVSQSPSNKVTEKGKDVELRCDPISGHTALYWYRQSLGQGLEFLIYFQGNSAPDKSGLPSDRFSAERTGGSVSTLTIQRTQQEDSAVYLCASSQDKETQYFGPGTRLLVL.

The chain employs TRBV19 and TRBJ2-5; 8 bases match TRBD2. Germline V lookup: CDR1 LNHDA, CDR2 SQIVND (reference sequence). The CDR3 is 16 residues long. V lost 6 bases to trimming and J lost 4 bases; unmatched junction nucleotides: 13. CDR3 region: CASRDPKREIVETQYF. The CDR3 DNA follows: TGTGCCAGTAGAGACCCTAAGCGGGAGATAGTAGAGACCCAGTACTTC.

This chain uses TRBV7-2 with TRBJ2-5; maybe TRBD2 (6 bases). Germline V gene lookup returns CDR1 SGHTA and CDR2 FQGNSA. V gave up 5 bases and J gave up 2 bases, with 15 bases separating them. This CDR3 contains 15 residues. The CDR3 loop is CASSPRWGVQETQYF. The CDR3 nucleotides are TGTGCCAGCAGCCCCCGCTGGGGGGTACAAGAGACCCAGTACTTC.

There are many counts of this clonotype. The chain uses TRBV7-2 and TRBJ1-1; unclear D gene. The V gene's germline CDR1 is SGHTA and CDR2 FQGNSA. CDR3 size: 12 residues. V was pared by 7 bases and J by 4 bases, with 10 bases between. CDR3 sequence: CASTLSSTEAFF. The CDR3 DNA sequence: TGTGCCAGCACCTTGTCCAGCACTGAAGCTTTCTTT.

V is TRBV15 and J is TRBJ2-5, with 12 positions matching TRBD2. J gave up 3 bases and V 5 bases, and 10 bases lay outside the gene matches. Germline V gives CDR1 LNHNV, CDR2 YYDKDF (reference sequence). This CDR3 is 17 amino acids long. In DNA, the CDR3 is TGTGCCACCAGCCGAGGGAGACTAGCGGGGGAAGAAGAGACCCAGTACTTC. Translation: CATSRGRLAGEEETQYF.

This chain connects TRBV5-4 to TRBJ2-1; 10 bases align to TRBD1. CDR3 length: 17 amino acids. V lost 0 bases to trimming and J lost 7 bases; unmatched junction nucleotides: 10. CDR1 is SGHNT and CDR2 is YYREEE in the germline V gene (reference sequence). The CDR3 coding sequence is TGTGCCAGCAGCTTGGTAGGGACAGGGGCACTGGGAAATGAGCAGTTCTTC. This translates into CASSLVGTGALGNEQFF.

V is TRBV7-9 and J is TRBJ2-7; no clear D. CDR1 is SEHNR and CDR2 is FQNEAQ in the germline V gene (reference sequence). The CDR3 sequence is 14 residues long. V lost 4 bases and J 2 bases, leaving 12 bases between the germline ends. This CDR3 reads CASSSQMLTYEQYF. DNA of the CDR3: TGTGCCAGCAGCTCCCAGATGCTAACCTACGAGCAGTACTTC.

The gene calls are TRBV19 and TRBJ1-3, with D possibly matching TRBD1 (6 bases). The ends were cut back, 9 bases at V and 4 bases at J, with 10 bases in the middle. The CDR3 spans 12 residues. CDR1 is LNHDA, CDR2 SQIVND, per germline (reference sequence). The CDR3 DNA sequence: TGTGCCAGCGGACAGATCGGAAACACCATATATTTT. It is translated as CASGQIGNTIYF.

This clonotype showed up many times. The chain links TRBV7-2 to TRBJ2-7; 12 nucleotides line up with TRBD2. This CDR3 has 16 residues. In germline, CDR1 is SGHTA, CDR2 FQGNSA. The trim removed 1 base at V and 3 bases at J, leaving 4 bases unmatched. The CDR3 loop is CASSLGLAGVGYEQYF. Written as DNA, the CDR3 is TGTGCCAGCAGCTTAGGACTAGCGGGAGTTGGCTACGAGCAGTACTTC.

The V call is TRBV20-1, the J call TRBJ2-5; no definite D call. Trimming cost V 3 bases and J 4 bases, with 21 bases left between them. The length of the CDR3 is 16 residues. The germline gives CDR1 DFQATT, CDR2 SNEGSKA (reference sequence). CDR3: CSASDSWRGEGETQYF. CDR3 DNA sequence: TGCAGTGCTAGTGACTCCTGGCGTGGGGAAGGAGAGACCCAGTACTTC.

The CDR3 reads CASSSRGGTGELFF. DNA of the CDR3: TGTGCCAGCAGCTCCCGGGGGGGAACCGGGGAGCTGTTTTTT. This chain joins TRBV7-2 and TRBJ2-2, with 8 bases lining up with TRBD2. The CDR3 has 14 residues. The V gene's germline CDR1 is SGHTA and CDR2 FQGNSA. V was pared by 4 bases and J by 5 bases, with 3 bases of the junction left unmatched.

This clonotype appeared a few times. This sequence joins TRBV7-2 and TRBJ2-3, with D unresolved. The CDR3 has 15 amino acids. Germline V CDR1 and CDR2: SGHTA, FQGNSA. Trimming removed 4 bases from V and 2 bases from J, with 13 bases in between. In DNA form, the CDR3 reads TGTGCCAGCAGCTCGCCGTTGATAGTCACAGATACGCAGTATTTT. As protein: CASSSPLIVTDTQYF.

In its sample, this clonotype was seen a few times. The junction departs from germline at one end; a sequencing error may be responsible. The rearrangement links TRBV7-9 to TRBJ2-5; D is ambiguous. Germline V gene sequence: CDR1 SEHNR, CDR2 FQNEAQ (reference sequence). CDR3 length equals 15 residues. CDR3 region: CASSLAIGLQGTQYF. The CDR3 bases are TGTGCCAGCAGCTTAGCCATTGGGCTACAAGGGACCCAGTACTTC. Combining the CDR3 with reference TRBV7-9 and TRBJ2-5 gives the whole variable domain DTGVSQNPRHKITKRGQNVTFRCDPISEHNRLYWYRQTLGQGPEFLTYFQNEAQLEKSRLLSDRFSAERPKGSFSTLEIQRTEQGDSAMYLCASSLAIGLQGTQYFGPGTRLLVL.

This chain connects TRBV7-9 to TRBJ1-3; D remains ambiguous. CDR3 length: 15 residues. Trimming removed 1 base at V and 4 bases at J, with 11 bases between. Germline values: CDR1 SEHNR, CDR2 FQNEAQ (reference sequence). CDR3 in DNA: TGTGCCAGCAGCTTAGGATCCTCTCGGGGAAACACCATATATTTT. Translated: CASSLGSSRGNTIYF.

This clonotype was seen more than once but under ten times. The rearrangement uses TRBV12-3 or TRBV12-4 and TRBJ1-1; D is unclear. Trimming took 4 bases from V and 4 from J, leaving 13 bases between them. The CDR3 length is 14 residues. DNA for the CDR3: TGTGCCAGCAGTTCTAGGTCCCGTAGCACTGAAGCTTTCTTT. It translates to CASSSRSRSTEAFF.

The chain uses TRBV24-1 and TRBJ2-3, with D possibly TRBD2 on 5 matching bases. The germline V gene has CDR1 KGHDR and CDR2 SFDVKD. The CDR3 extends over 14 amino acids. The V and J ends lost 4 bases and 2 bases respectively, with 9 bases between them. The CDR3: CATSDRTHTDTQYF. The CDR3 DNA is TGTGCCACCAGTGACCGGACTCACACAGATACGCAGTATTTT.

The table lists this clonotype with a few counts. The CDR3 here is CASSVRGTEAFF. CDR3 sequence (DNA): TGTGCCAGCAGCGTCAGGGGAACTGAAGCTTTCTTT. The V gene is TRBV25-1, the J gene TRBJ1-1, with D tentatively TRBD1 (6 bases). The germline V gene encodes CDR1 MGHDK and CDR2 SYGVNS. With 6 bases removed from V and 5 bases from J, the gap between germline ends came to 10 bases. The CDR3 spans 12 residues. The whole variable domain, remainder taken from reference TRBV25-1 and TRBJ1-1, is EADIYQTPRYLVIGTGKKITLECSQTMGHDKMYWYQQDPGMELHLIHYSYGVNSTEKGDLSSESTVSRIRTEHFPLTLESARPSHTSQYLCASSVRGTEAFFGQGTRLTVV.

The chain employs TRBV7-2 and TRBJ1-2, with TRBD1 matching 7 bases. V lost 3 bases to trimming and J lost 4 bases; unmatched junction nucleotides: 5. Germline CDR1 SGHTA, CDR2 FQGNSA. CDR3 length: 14 residues. Here the CDR3 reads CASSFKGQSYGYTF. The CDR3 DNA reads as TGTGCCAGCAGCTTCAAGGGACAGTCCTATGGCTACACCTTC.